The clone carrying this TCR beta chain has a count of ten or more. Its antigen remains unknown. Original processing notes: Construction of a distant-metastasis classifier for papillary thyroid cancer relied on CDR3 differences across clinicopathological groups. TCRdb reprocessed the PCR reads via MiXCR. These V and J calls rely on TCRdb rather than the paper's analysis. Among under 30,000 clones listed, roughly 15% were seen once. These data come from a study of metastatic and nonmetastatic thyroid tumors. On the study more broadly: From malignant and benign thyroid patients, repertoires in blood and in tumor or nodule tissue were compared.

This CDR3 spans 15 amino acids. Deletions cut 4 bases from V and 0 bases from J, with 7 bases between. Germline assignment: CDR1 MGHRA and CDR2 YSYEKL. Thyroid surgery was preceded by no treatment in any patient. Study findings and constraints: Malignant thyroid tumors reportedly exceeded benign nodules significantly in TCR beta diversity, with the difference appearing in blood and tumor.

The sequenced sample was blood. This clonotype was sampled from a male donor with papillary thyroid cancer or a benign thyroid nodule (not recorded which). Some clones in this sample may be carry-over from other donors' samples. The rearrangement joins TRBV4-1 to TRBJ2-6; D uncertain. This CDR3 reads CASSLSASGANVLTF. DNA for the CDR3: TGCGCCAGCAGCCTTAGTGCCTCTGGGGCCAACGTCCTGACTTTC.